This T cell receptor (beta chain) was retrieved from a study of T cell changes during pregnancy in multiple sclerosis. Assay used: immunoSEQ multiplex PCR; TCRdb lists only in-frame clones, some missing. The sample lists tens of thousands of clones; roughly 90% were seen once. The V gene's germline CDR1 is SQVTM and CDR2 ANQGSEA. The V and J ends lost 6 bases and 4 bases, in that order; junction bases with no gene match: 4. This CDR3 contains 13 residues. This TCR was recovered from a female donor with multiple sclerosis, enrolled in a pregnancy study. Material: CD4+ T cells from peripheral blood mononuclear cells, obtained before pregnancy. The gene calls are TRBV29-1 and TRBJ2-2, with TRBD2 matching 8 bases. The CDR3 is CSVGGTSTGELFF. The CDR3 DNA follows: TGCAGCGTCGGTGGGACTAGCACCGGGGAGCTGTTTTTT.